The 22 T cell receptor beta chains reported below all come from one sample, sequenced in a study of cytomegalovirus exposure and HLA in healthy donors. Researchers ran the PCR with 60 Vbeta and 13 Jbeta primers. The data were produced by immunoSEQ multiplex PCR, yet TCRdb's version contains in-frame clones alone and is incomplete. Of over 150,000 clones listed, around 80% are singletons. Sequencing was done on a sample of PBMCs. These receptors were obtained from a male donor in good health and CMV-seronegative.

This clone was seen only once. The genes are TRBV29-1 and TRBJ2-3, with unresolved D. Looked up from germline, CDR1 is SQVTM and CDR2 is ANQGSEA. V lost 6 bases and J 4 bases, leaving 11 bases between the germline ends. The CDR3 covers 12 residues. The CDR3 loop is CSVISSSDTQYF. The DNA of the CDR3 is TGCAGCGTCATTAGCAGTTCAGATACGCAGTATTTT.

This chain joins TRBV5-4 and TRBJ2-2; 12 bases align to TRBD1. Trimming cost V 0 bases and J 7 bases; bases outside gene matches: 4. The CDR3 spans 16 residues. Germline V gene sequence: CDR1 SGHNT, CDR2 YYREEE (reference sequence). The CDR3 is CASSLGDRGPVGELFF. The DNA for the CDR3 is TGTGCCAGCAGCTTGGGGGACAGGGGGCCCGTCGGGGAGCTGTTTTTT. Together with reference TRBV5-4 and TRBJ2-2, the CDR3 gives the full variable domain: ETGVTQSPTHLIKTRGQQVTLRCSSQSGHNTVSWYQQALGQGPQFIFQYYREEENGRGNFPPRFSGLQFPNYSSELNVNALELDDSALYLCASSLGDRGPVGELFFGEGSRLTVL.

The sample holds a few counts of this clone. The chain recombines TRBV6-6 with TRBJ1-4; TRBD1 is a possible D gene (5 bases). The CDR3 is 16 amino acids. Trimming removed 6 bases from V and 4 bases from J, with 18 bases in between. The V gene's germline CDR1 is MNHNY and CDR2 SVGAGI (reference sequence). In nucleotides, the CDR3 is TGTGCCAGCAGCCAAGGTCGACAGCCCGTTAATGAAAAACTGTTTTTT. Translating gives CASSQGRQPVNEKLFF.

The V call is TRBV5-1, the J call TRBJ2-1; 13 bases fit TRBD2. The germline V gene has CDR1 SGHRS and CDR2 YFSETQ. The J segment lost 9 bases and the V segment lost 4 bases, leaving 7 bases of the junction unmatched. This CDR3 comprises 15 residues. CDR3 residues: CASSKTSGGAFEQFF. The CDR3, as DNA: TGCGCCAGCAGCAAAACTAGCGGGGGGGCGTTTGAGCAGTTCTTC.

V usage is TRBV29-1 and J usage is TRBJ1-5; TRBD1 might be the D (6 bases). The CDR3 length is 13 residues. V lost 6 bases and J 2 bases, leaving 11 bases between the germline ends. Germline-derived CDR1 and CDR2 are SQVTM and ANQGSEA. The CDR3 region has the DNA TGCAGCGTCGGGGGGCAGCGCAATCAGCCCCAGCATTTT. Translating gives CSVGGQRNQPQHF.

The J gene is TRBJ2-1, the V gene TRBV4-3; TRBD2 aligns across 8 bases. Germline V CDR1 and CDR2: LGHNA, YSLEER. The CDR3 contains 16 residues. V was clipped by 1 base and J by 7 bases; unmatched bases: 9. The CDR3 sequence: CASSQGPGLGPNEQFF. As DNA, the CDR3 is TGCGCCAGCAGCCAAGGCCCGGGACTAGGACCTAATGAGCAGTTCTTC.

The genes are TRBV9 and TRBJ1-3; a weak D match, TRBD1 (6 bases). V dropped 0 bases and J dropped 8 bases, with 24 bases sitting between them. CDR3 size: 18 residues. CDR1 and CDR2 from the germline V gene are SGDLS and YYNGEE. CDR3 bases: TGTGCCAGCAGCGTAGGGGGGGGCAGGGTGTGGAGTTTTGACACCATATATTTT. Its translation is CASSVGGGRVWSFDTIYF.

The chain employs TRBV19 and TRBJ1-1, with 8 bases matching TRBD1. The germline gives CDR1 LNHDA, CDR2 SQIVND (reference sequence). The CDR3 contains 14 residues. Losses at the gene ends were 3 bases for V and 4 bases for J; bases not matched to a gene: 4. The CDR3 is CASSMGQGATEAFF. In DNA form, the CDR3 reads TGTGCCAGTAGTATGGGTCAGGGGGCCACTGAAGCTTTCTTT.

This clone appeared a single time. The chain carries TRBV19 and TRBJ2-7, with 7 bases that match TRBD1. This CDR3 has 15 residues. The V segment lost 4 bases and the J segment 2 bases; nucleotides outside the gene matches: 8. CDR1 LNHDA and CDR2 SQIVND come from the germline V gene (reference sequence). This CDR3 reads CASSTPGQTTYEQYF. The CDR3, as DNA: TGTGCCAGTAGTACCCCGGGACAGACAACCTACGAGCAGTACTTC.

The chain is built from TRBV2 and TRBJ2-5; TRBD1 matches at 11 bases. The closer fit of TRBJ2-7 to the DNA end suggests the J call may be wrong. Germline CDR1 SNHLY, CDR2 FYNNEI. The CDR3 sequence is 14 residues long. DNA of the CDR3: TGTGCCAGCAGGGAGGGGACAGGGGGCTACGAGCAGTACTTC. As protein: CASREGTGGYEQYF.

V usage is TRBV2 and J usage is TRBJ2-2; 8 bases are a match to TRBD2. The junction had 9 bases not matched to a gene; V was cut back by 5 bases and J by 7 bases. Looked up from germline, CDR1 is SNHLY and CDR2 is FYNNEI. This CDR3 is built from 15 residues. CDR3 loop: CASSPRRGAGGELFF. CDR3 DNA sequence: TGTGCCAGCAGTCCCCGGCGGGGGGCTGGCGGGGAGCTGTTTTTT.

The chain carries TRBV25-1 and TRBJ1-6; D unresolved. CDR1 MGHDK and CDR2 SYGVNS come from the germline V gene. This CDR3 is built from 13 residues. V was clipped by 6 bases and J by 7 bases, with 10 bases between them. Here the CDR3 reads CASRQIENSPLHF. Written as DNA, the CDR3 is TGTGCCAGCAGACAGATTGAAAATTCACCCCTCCACTTT. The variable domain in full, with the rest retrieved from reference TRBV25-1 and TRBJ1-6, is EADIYQTPRYLVIGTGKKITLECSQTMGHDKMYWYQQDPGMELHLIHYSYGVNSTEKGDLSSESTVSRIRTEHFPLTLESARPSHTSQYLCASRQIENSPLHFGNGTRLTVT.

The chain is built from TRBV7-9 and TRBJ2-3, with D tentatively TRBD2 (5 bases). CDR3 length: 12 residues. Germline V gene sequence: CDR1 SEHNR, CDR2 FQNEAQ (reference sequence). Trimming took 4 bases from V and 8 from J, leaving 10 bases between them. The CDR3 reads CASSYAEGTQYF. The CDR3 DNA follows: TGTGCCAGCAGCTACGCTGAGGGTACGCAGTATTTT.

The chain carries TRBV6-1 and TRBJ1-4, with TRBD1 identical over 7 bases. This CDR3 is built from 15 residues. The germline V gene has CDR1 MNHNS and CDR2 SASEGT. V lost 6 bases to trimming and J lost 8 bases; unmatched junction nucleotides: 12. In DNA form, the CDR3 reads TGTGCCAGCAGCCAAACCGGGACAGCAGGGGAAAAACTGTTTTTT. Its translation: CASSQTGTAGEKLFF.

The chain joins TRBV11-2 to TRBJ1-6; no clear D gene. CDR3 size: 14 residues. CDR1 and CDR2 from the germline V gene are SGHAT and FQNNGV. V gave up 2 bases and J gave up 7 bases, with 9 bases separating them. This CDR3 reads CASSLSVWNSPLHF. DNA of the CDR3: TGTGCCAGCAGCTTAAGCGTGTGGAATTCACCCCTCCACTTT.

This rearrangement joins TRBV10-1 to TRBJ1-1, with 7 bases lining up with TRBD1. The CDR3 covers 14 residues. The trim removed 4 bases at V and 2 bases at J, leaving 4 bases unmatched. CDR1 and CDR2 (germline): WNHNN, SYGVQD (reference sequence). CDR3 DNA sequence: TGCGCCAGCAGTGCCTACAGGGGAAACACTGAAGCTTTCTTT. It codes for CASSAYRGNTEAFF.

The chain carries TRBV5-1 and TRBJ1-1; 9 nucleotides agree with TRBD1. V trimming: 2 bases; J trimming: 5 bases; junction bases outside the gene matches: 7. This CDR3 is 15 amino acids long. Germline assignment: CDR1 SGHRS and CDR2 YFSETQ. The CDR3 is CASSFGDREKTEAFF. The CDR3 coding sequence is TGCGCCAGCAGCTTTGGGGACAGGGAGAAAACTGAAGCTTTCTTT.

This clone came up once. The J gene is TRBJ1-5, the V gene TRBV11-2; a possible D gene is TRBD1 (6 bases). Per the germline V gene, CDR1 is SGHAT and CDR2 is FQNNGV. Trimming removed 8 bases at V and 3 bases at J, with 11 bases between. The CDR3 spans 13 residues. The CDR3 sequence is CASARTDNQPQHF. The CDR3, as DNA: TGTGCCAGCGCGAGGACAGACAATCAGCCCCAGCATTTT.

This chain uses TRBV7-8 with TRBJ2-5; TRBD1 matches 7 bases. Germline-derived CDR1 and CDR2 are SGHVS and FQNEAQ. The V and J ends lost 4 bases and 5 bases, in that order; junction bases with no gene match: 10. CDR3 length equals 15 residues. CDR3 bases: TGTGCCAGCAGCTCAGAGGACAGGCTCGGGGAGACCCAGTACTTC. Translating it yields CASSSEDRLGETQYF.

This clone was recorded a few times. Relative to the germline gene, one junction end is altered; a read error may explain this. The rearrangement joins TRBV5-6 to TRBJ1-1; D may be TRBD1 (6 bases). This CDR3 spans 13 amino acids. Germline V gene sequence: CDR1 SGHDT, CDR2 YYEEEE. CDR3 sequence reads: CASTRRDTLGEDF. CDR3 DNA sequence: TGTGCCAGCACCCGAAGGGACACTCTGGGCGAGGACTTT. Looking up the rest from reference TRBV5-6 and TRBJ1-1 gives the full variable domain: DAGVTQSPTHLIKTRGQQVTLRCSPKSGHDTVSWYQQALGQGPQFIFQYYEEEERQRGNFPDRFSGHQFPNYSSELNVNALLLGDSALYLCASTRRDTLGEDFGQGTRLTVV.

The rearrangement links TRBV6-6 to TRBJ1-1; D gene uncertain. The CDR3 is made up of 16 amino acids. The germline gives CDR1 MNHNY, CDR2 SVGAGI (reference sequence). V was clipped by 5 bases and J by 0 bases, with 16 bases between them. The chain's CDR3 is CASSHASGWMNTEAFF. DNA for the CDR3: TGTGCCAGCAGTCACGCCTCGGGGTGGATGAACACTGAAGCTTTCTTT.

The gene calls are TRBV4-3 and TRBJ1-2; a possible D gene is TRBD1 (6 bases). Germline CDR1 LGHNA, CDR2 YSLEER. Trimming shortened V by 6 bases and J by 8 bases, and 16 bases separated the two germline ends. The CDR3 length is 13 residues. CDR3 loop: CASSPTGSHGYTF. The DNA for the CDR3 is TGCGCCAGCAGTCCTACAGGGTCGCACGGCTACACCTTC.